This T cell receptor (beta chain) was captured by sequencing in a study of blood T cell repertoires in COVID-19. Background on the study: The study drew acute and convalescent COVID-19 samples from the United States, Italy and Spain. In each case, the material was cDNA or gDNA derived from T cells, B-cell-depleted T cells, or PBMCs.

This CDR3 is 18 amino acids long. The junction had 12 bases not matched to a gene; V was cut back by 5 bases and J by 3 bases. The germline V gene has CDR1 SGHVS and CDR2 FNYEAQ. How the authors handled the data: Cell counts per sample came from amplifying reference gene primers. Repertoires were generated with immunoSEQ multiplex PCR, while TCRdb's copy carries only in-frame clones and drops some. V and J calls and clone size are copied from that table; D and trimming were computed from the DNA. The sample contains about 190,000 clones, around 86% of which appear only once. The chain employs TRBV7-6 and TRBJ2-3; 12 bases fit TRBD2. What was sequenced was peripheral blood. The receptor's source is a man aged 35 to 55 with acute or convalescent COVID-19. The CDR3: CASSLESSGGGWTDTQYF. For the CDR3, the DNA is TGTGCCAGCAGCCTTGAGTCTAGCGGGGGGGGCTGGACAGATACGCAGTATTTT. Using reference TRBV7-6 and TRBJ2-3 for the parts outside the CDR3, the full variable domain is GAGVSQSPRYKVTKRGQDVALRCDPISGHVSLYWYRQALGQGPEFLTYFNYEAQQDKSGLPNDRFSAERPEGSISTLTIQRTEQRDSAMYRCASSLESSGGGWTDTQYFGPGTRLTVL.